This T cell receptor (beta chain) came from a study of T cells in Graves' hyperthyroidism and ophthalmopathy (dated by TCRdb to 2018 to 2020). Turning to the overall study: Peripheral blood was collected at initial diagnosis, before any treatment. To identify distinguishing TCR V-J signatures, a discovery cohort of 95 to 100 patients was used, comprising 43 with Graves' ophthalmopathy and approximately 58 with stable Graves' hyperthyroidism. An independent validation cohort of under 20 hyperthyroidism patients and more than 15 patients who later progressed to ophthalmopathy tested prospective prediction of ophthalmopathy. The approximately 100 discovery patients were divided at random into training and test sets in a 7:3 ratio. In addition, the study compared T-cell repertoires in thyroid tissue and in blood from about 6 Graves' hyperthyroidism patients. After blood sampling, hyperthyroidism patients were treated with methimazole at a starting dose of 30 mg daily, and ophthalmopathy patients were treated with high-dose intravenous methylprednisolone. The paper reports TCR Vbeta CDR3 sequencing of 130 to 150 peripheral blood samples: 40 or so ophthalmopathy, fewer than 85 hyperthyroidism and about 17 progressor patients.

Ophthalmopathy patients had moderately to severely active disease, with a Clinical Activity Score of 3 or more, a NOSPECS grade of 4 or more, and a disease duration of less than 3 months. Any patient with an uncontrolled infection, another autoimmune disease, pregnancy or lactation was excluded. Clinical symptoms, serum thyroxine and TRAb, thyroid ultrasound, and orbital computed tomography formed the basis for the diagnoses. PBMCs were isolated from about 10 ml of fresh peripheral blood by Ficoll-Paque density gradient centrifugation. Trizol reagent was used to extract total RNA, and RNA quality was then checked on an Agilent 2100 Bioanalyzer. What the work shows at the level of the full study, not this receptor alone: Most expanded thyroid clonotypes (frequency above 0.001) were also detected in blood, suggesting blood repertoires may reflect thyroid immune responses. No statistical method was used to fix the sample size in advance, and group allocation was not hidden from the investigators. In validation, progression to ophthalmopathy was predicted by the model with 65% to 71% sensitivity and approximately 78% specificity, a median of 6.5 months before onset. In cross-validation, a model built on a 13 V-J signature told ophthalmopathy apart from stable hyperthyroidism with under 90% sensitivity and about 81% specificity, and in testing the same model reached 80%/75%.

The TCR beta CDR3 regions were amplified from RNA transcripts. The first round of RT-PCR for the TCR CDR3 was performed with the HTBI primer set and the Qiagen OneStep RT-PCR kit. Libraries were constructed in a second round of multiplex PCR, after which size selection and purification were performed. Libraries were sequenced paired-end with 100 bp reads on an Illumina HiSeq2000. The study's processing was this. SOAPnuke was used to process the raw data, with reads discarded if the reads contained adapters or uncalled bases, had a mean Phred below 15, or lacked an exact constant-primer or identifier match. High-quality paired reads were merged with COPE v1.2.5, and unique nucleotide sequences were defined as clonotypes. MiTCR v1.1 was used to align the clonotypes against IMGT TRBV, TRBD and TRBJ reference segments. Analysis was restricted to V-J combinations with a frequency above 0.0001, which covered approximately 99% of repertoires. A TCS score was defined as the ratio between F50 (clonal expansion) and ExV (chaos), using BLOSUM62-based TCRdist between CDR3 peptides within each V-J. Welch's t-statistics and random forest reduced 514 V-J features to 13, which were used in a naive Bayes classifier (R e1071). The similarity between thyroid and blood repertoires was quantified using the Morisita-Horn index. TCRdb trimmed the raw reads at Q25, called clones with MiXCR and kept productive beta chains. Rows with a matching CDR3 protein are joined into one entry that keeps the most common DNA and genes. The authors' filters were not applied to this entry. This sample lists fewer than 650,000 distinct CDR3 sequences; around 15% were detected once. The top ten clonotypes cover roughly 4.3% of the sample.

For CDR1 and CDR2, the germline V gene (reference sequence) lists MNHEY and SMNVEV. CDR3 length: 14 amino acids, cysteine to phenylalanine. Only CDR3 DNA remains: 42 bases, in frame from the first base. Trimmed from V: 5 bases; trimmed from J: 9 bases; junction bases lacking a gene match: 7. This clonotype was seen at least ten times. Its antigen is currently not known. The input lacks base qualities; no much larger clone sits a single base away. This receptor chain uses TRBV27 and TRBJ1-6; 7 central nucleotides agree with TRBD1. Sequencing was done on a sample of blood. The sequence was obtained from a woman aged 40 to 55 with Graves' ophthalmopathy. At the DNA level, the sequence is TGTGCCAGCAGTAGGGGGCAGTTAGGTTCACCCCTCCACTTT. It codes for CASSRGQLGSPLHF.